The rows below give T cell receptor beta chains drawn from one sample of a study of technical replicates of blood from several donors. Using immunoSEQ multiplex PCR, the repertoire was profiled, and TCRdb retains in-frame clones only, with some absent. This table has some 48,000 clones, 92% appearing once. Sequenced input: PBMCs. All receptors derive from a human donor in good health. Some clones in this sample may be carry-over from other donors' samples. CDR3s leave out the opening cysteine and the closing phenylalanine or tryptophan. Fields, in order: J gene, V gene, CDR3 protein.

J: TRBJ2-1
V: TRBV15
CDR3: ATSRGRAGVGNEQF

J: TRBJ2-1
V: TRBV4-1
CDR3: ASSQRALGRYNEQF

J: TRBJ2-1
V: TRBV7-9
CDR3: ASSLVPGTEQF

J: TRBJ1-6
V: TRBV5-6
CDR3: ASSLVTGLNSPLH

J: TRBJ2-7
V: TRBV7-9
CDR3: ASSLPSQEEQY

J: TRBJ1-2
V: TRBV6-5
CDR3: ASYGVNYGYT

J: TRBJ2-3
V: TRBV4-3
CDR3: ASSRVALSTDTQY

J: TRBJ1-2
V: TRBV18
CDR3: ASSPEYTRYGYT

J: TRBJ2-5
V: TRBV18
CDR3: ASSPQQLETQY

J: TRBJ1-1
V: TRBV11-2
CDR3: ASSLVANTEAF

J: TRBJ2-2
V: TRBV6-4
CDR3: ASRRQGADTGELF

J: TRBJ1-1
V: TRBV14
CDR3: ASSQDTGFGTEAF

J: TRBJ2-5
V: TRBV2
CDR3: ASSESFQRGQETQY

J: TRBJ2-7
V: TRBV7-9
CDR3: ASSLVGANEQY

J: TRBJ2-7
V: TRBV30
CDR3: AGNREGRGGEQY

J: TRBJ2-6
V: TRBV12-5
CDR3: ASGSGSGANVLT

J: TRBJ2-7
V: TRBV2
CDR3: ASSGLTGAYEQY

J: TRBJ2-7
V: TRBV7-2
CDR3: ASSSLLPQNQYEQY

J: TRBJ2-7
V: TRBV30
CDR3: ANGSLAGEIYEQY

J: TRBJ2-7
V: TRBV13
CDR3: ASSLGSGIGEQY

J: TRBJ1-1
V: TRBV7-2
CDR3: ASSSPFREAF

J: TRBJ1-2
V: TRBV11-2
CDR3: ASSLGGQQH

J: TRBJ1-1
V: TRBV2
CDR3: ASTFGGQAALEAF

J: TRBJ2-7
V: TRBV6-5
CDR3: ASSYTSGSSYEQY

J: TRBJ1-2
V: TRBV30
CDR3: AWSLQQGTDYT

J: TRBJ2-1
V: TRBV30
CDR3: AIDTSYSYNEQF

J: TRBJ2-5
V: TRBV7-9
CDR3: ASSLALTAQETQY

J: TRBJ1-5
V: TRBV12-5
CDR3: ASGLWSGLGNQPQH

J: TRBJ2-7
V: TRBV7-2
CDR3: ASSLGVNSGRDKQY